The following is a T cell receptor beta chain sequence with its context. Its cognate antigen has yet to be identified. The record has no base qualities; no much larger clone is one base away. The cohort comprised around 690 healthy bone marrow donors. At the time of sampling, all cohort members were nominally healthy, though unrecorded immune exposures were likely present. The donor tested CMV seronegative, placing the donor among the 350 to 400 seronegative members of the cohort. A peripheral blood sample was collected from each donor, and TCR beta sequencing was performed on peripheral blood mononuclear cells. Genomic DNA extraction from the blood cell samples was performed with the Qiagen DNeasy Blood Extraction Kit. The entry originates in a study of cytomegalovirus exposure and HLA in healthy donors (TCRdb year 2017). Broadly, across the study: According to an earlier analysis of around 600 of the donors, about 179 million T cells yielded some 110 million unique TCR beta sequences and more than 250 Gb of sequence data. Of the 350 to 450 genotyped donors, over 80% were placed in the genetic ancestry cluster associated with self-reported Caucasian donors. In a later genetic analysis, genome-wide SNP genotypes for about 60% of the 666 donors were used, and that subset was treated as a discovery cohort. Class I and class II HLA loci were covered by the typing at four-digit resolution. An earlier analysis of fewer than 700 of the donors applied high-throughput TCR beta sequencing to assess whether each TCR beta V gene segment acted as functional or pseudogenic. Donor age, sex, ethnicity and CMV serostatus were compiled alongside the repertoire data. To study patterns of TCR occurrence, a later analysis re-analyzed previously published TCR beta repertoires from 600 to 750 donors and added high-resolution HLA genotyping. Among 300 to 500 genotyped donors of the cohort, an average of around 220,000 unique TCR beta nucleotide sequences was sequenced per donor, of which roughly 17% were non-productive. To predict cytomegalovirus infection status, the study brought together high-throughput TCR immunosequencing, statistical association of individual TCRs with disease status, and machine learning. Because of strong linkage in the cohort, four or five DR-DQ haplotypes were treated as single units for association and clustering. Typing coverage differed by locus: A, B, C, DRB1 and DQB1 were typed in roughly 620-630 donors, DQA1 in 500 to 550, DPA1 in around 580, and DPB1 in just under 490. In addition to the first cohort of approximately 650 subjects, a separate validation cohort of around 110 different subjects was used. All discovery cohort repertoires had been generated using a single sequencing platform. Rather than drawing on any new phenotypic data, the later analysis identified candidate immune exposures from TCR beta sequences and the way those sequences occurred across donors. The T cell repertoires of under 750 subjects were profiled by immunosequencing and related to cytomegalovirus serostatus. The aim of the study was to test whether cataloging public T cell receptors could identify signatures of past pathogen exposure. An early release covering 500 to 750 HLA-typed donors comprised approximately 300 gigabases of sequencing data and 85 million or so unique TCR sequences.

Library method: the immunoSEQ multiplex PCR assay. A mixture of 60 forward primers for TCR Vbeta segments and 13 reverse primers for TCR Jbeta segments was used in the multiplex PCR. The CDR3 region of rearranged TCR beta genes was amplified from genomic DNA by a multiplex PCR assay. The amplified TCR beta libraries were sequenced on the Illumina HiSeq System as 87-base-pair reads. The original pipeline was this. A later analysis tallied 70 million to 100 million unique TCR beta chains across the approximately 670 repertoires, and about 12 million of those chains were shared by two or more donors. Raw reads were error-corrected and collapsed into unique sequences with a nearest-neighbor algorithm that merged closely related sequences to remove PCR and sequencing errors. Alignment of CDR3 sequences to IMGT reference sequences was used to assign V, D and J gene segments. For a sequence to be retained, a match of at least six nucleotides to both a V gene segment and a J gene segment was required. A rearrangement counted as productive if the CDR3 had no stop codons and remained in frame with V and J, and every other rearrangement counted as non-productive. CDR3 was defined according to IMGT convention as the region running from the second conserved V-encoded cysteine to the conserved J-encoded phenylalanine. Sequences without an unambiguous match to a single V gene segment were excluded from the earlier analysis of a few hundred of the donors. In an earlier analysis of roughly 500 of the donors, V segments were called functional above 56.7% productive rearrangements and were called segregating when the between-donor standard deviation exceeded 5%. A statistical classification framework was developed to diagnose cytomegalovirus status using the catalog of TCR beta chain sequences. In a later analysis, V and J genes were assigned by comparing TCR nucleotide sequences against IMGT/GENE-DB human TR gene sequences. The TCRdist pipeline was used in a later analysis to assign CDR3 sequences and most-parsimonious VDJ recombination scenarios. In a later analysis, each TCR beta chain was defined by its CDR3 amino acid sequence together with its V-gene family, and reads lacking a unique V-gene family were excluded. In a later analysis, approximately 640 highly shared, low-generation-probability nucleotide sequences were removed to address suspected cross-contamination and a sequencing artifact. In a later analysis, a clonal expansion index for each public chain was calculated from normalized within-repertoire ranks of inferred template counts. In a later analysis, generation probabilities were computed using a VDJ recombination model fitted to out-of-frame rearrangements, and the results were checked against IGoR. In a later analysis, TCR-TCR, TCR-HLA and TCR-CMV co-occurrence was scored with hypergeometric tests, and a repertoire-size bias correction was applied to TCR pairs. In a later analysis, false discovery rates were estimated by permuting HLA or CMV assignments 20 times. In a later analysis, co-occurring TCRs were grouped using DBSCAN, and TCRdist sequence similarity was added for clustering within HLA-allele-positive subsets. Repertoires with fewer than 30,000 or more than 120,000 public chains were left out of co-occurrence clustering, as were roughly five repertoires with anomalous nucleotide sharing. The table was pulled from immuneACCESS by TCRdb, which kept in-frame rearrangements only. Such tables lose some clones; where checked, under half of the loss comes from unresolved V genes, and the rest has no known cause. D and trimming were read from the DNA, whereas the V and J calls and clone size are those reported in that table. This sample gives roughly 100,000 clones in total; roughly 66% of them show up just once. The top ten clonotypes cover 2.5% to 4% of the sample.

The germline V gene encodes CDR1 MNHEY and CDR2 SVGAGI. V is cut by 11 bases and J by 4 bases, and the space between the germline ends is 15 bases. The CDR3 runs 12 residues from the cysteine to the phenylalanine. The only DNA kept is the CDR3, 36 bases in frame from the first base. Points the paper makes about the study in general: When HLA alleles, especially DR and DQ, strongly co-occurred, attributing TCR associations to individual alleles was difficult. A cluster of highly shared sequence variants was judged likely to be a technical artifact of the sequencing pipeline. The study gave a list of over 150 TCR beta chains associated with cytomegalovirus. In vitro tests confirmed that three of the cytomegalovirus-associated TCR beta chains recognize cytomegalovirus antigens. While some public TCRs were present in many individuals, most TCR sequences turned up only very rarely across donors. A later genetic analysis associated a missense DCLRE1C variant with V-gene and J-gene trimming of TCR beta chains, and an independent cohort replicated the association. Because HLA typing was unavailable for some donors at each locus, only the typed subset was used in association tests. Only TCR beta chains were sequenced in this cohort, and the absence of alpha or paired-chain data limited detectable features. In an earlier analysis of 587 of the donors, most TCR beta V segments were observed in productive rearrangements about 87% or about 30% of the time, broadly matching IMGT annotations. Because counts were too low, roughly 17 rarely observed V segments, including chromosome 9 orphons, were left out of the earlier analysis of 500 to 650 of the donors. A further reported finding was that TCR beta sequences accurately predicted the HLA-A and HLA-B alleles for most subjects in the first cohort. The classifier was reported to diagnose cytomegalovirus status with high specificity and sensitivity in both the original cohort and the validation cohort. It was suggested by the authors that the approach could potentially be generalized to other disease states and immunological phenotypes. In a later analysis, HLA-associated TCR beta chains showed more clonal expansion and lower generation probabilities than non-associated chains that were equally common. According to a later analysis, parvovirus B19, influenza, CMV and Epstein-Barr virus appeared linked to several top co-occurrence clusters. Correlated functional status among segregating V segments might be attributable to linkage disequilibrium, but an unknown experimental factor could not be ruled out. Sequencing depth was assumed to be roughly uniform across donors in the presence/absence analyses, though that assumption may not hold. A later analysis found that most CMV-associated TCR beta chains appeared HLA-restricted, with HLA associations seemingly driven largely by CMV exposure. At a false discovery rate of 0.05, a later analysis linked around 17,000 TCR beta sequences to specific HLA alleles. In a later analysis, the rate of TCR association differed among HLA loci, with DRB1 alleles having the most associated TCRs and HLA-C alleles having the fewest. The 87-base-pair reads could not distinguish some IMGT-functional V segments, including TRBV6-2 and TRBV6-3, so those segments were excluded. The only immune exposure information available for the cohort was CMV serostatus. In a later genetic analysis, fewer N-insertions in productive TCRs were reported among donors in an Asian-associated ancestry cluster than the roughly 640-donor mean.

This sequence uses TRBV6-5 and TRBJ2-7, and the D gene may be TRBD2, 5 bases matching. The receptor was derived from a woman between 45 and 65 years old in good health and CMV-seronegative. Sequencing was done on a sample of PBMCs. CDR3 reads: CAPISGVYEQYF. The sequenced DNA: TGTGCCCCCATAAGCGGCGTTTACGAGCAGTACTTC.